A single sample is the source of the 7 T cell receptor beta chains below, sequenced in a study of blood T cell repertoires in COVID-19. Using immunoSEQ multiplex PCR, the repertoire was profiled, and TCRdb retains in-frame clones only, with some absent. Of under 350,000 clones detected, approximately 90% appear once; the ten largest clones hold about 4.2%. Sequenced material: peripheral blood. Receptor source: a man aged 35 to 55 with acute or convalescent COVID-19.

The V and J genes are TRBV29-1 and TRBJ1-3, with TRBD1 matching over 7 bases. V dropped 7 bases and J dropped 3; count of bases not matched to a gene: 9. The CDR3 is 14 residues long. Germline V CDR1 and CDR2: SQVTM, ANQGSEA. The CDR3 is CSGLTGFNGNTIYF. In nucleotides, the CDR3 is TGCAGCGGGCTGACAGGGTTTAATGGAAACACCATATATTTT.

V and J are TRBV3-1 (or the pseudogene TRBV3-2) and TRBJ1-5; D might be TRBD1 (6 bases). The CDR3 length is 14 residues. The ends were cut back, 1 base at V and 3 bases at J, with 7 bases in the middle. CDR1 and CDR2 from the germline V gene are LGHDT and YNNKEL (reference sequence). Written as DNA, the CDR3 is TGTGCCAGCAGCCAAGGGGGGCACAATCAGCCCCAGCATTTT. Translated: CASSQGGHNQPQHF.

The chain links TRBV4-1 to TRBJ2-3, with TRBD2 matching 8 bases. The CDR3 covers 15 residues. Germline loops: CDR1 MGHRA, CDR2 YSYEKL. V was pared by 0 bases and J by 6 bases, with 5 bases of the junction left unmatched. CDR3 DNA sequence: TGCGCCAGCAGCCAAGATGGGGCGGGAGGCGATACGCAGTATTTT. It is translated as CASSQDGAGGDTQYF.

V usage is TRBV6-5 and J usage is TRBJ1-1; possible D gene TRBD1, 6 bases. The CDR3 consists of 13 residues. V lost 8 bases and J 3 bases, leaving 13 bases between the germline ends. Germline CDR1 reads MNHEY; CDR2 reads SVGAGI. The CDR3 region has the DNA TGTGCCAGCTTGGGGGCGGAGTACACTGAAGCTTTCTTT. Its translation is CASLGAEYTEAFF.

Only a few counts were recorded for this clone. The V call is TRBV9, the J call TRBJ1-6, with unresolved D. The CDR3 is made up of 15 amino acids. Germline CDR1 SGDLS, CDR2 YYNGEE. Deletions cut 3 bases from V and 1 base from J, with 8 bases between. The CDR3 loop reads CASSGGVSYNSPLHF. The CDR3 region has the DNA TGTGCCAGCAGCGGGGGAGTATCCTATAATTCACCCCTCCACTTT.

V and J are TRBV18 and TRBJ1-1; TRBD1 might be the D (5 bases). This CDR3 region has 13 residues. The germline V and J ends were trimmed by 4 bases and 4 bases, with 10 bases remaining between them. Looked up from germline, CDR1 is KGHSH and CDR2 is LQKENI. The DNA for the CDR3 is TGTGCCAGCTCACTGGGGCTCGGCACTGAAGCTTTCTTT. The encoded protein is CASSLGLGTEAFF. The full variable domain, with the rest looked up from reference TRBV18 and TRBJ1-1, is NAGVMQNPRHLVRRRGQEARLRCSPMKGHSHVYWYRQLPEEGLKFMVYLQKENIIDESGMPKERFSAEFPKEGPSILRIQQVVRGDSAAYFCASSLGLGTEAFFGQGTRLTVV.

The chain has TRBV12-5 and TRBJ1-3; D is undetermined. The germline gives CDR1 LGHNT, CDR2 FRNRAP. CDR3 length: 15 amino acids. Trimming removed 4 bases at V and 0 bases at J, with 10 bases between. CDR3 loop: CASGSREDSGNTIYF. The CDR3 DNA follows: TGTGCTAGTGGTTCCCGGGAAGACTCTGGAAACACCATATATTTT.